This T cell receptor beta chain was identified during a study of blood T cell repertoires in COVID-19. Repertoires were generated with immunoSEQ multiplex PCR, while TCRdb's copy carries only in-frame clones and drops some. The table has around 620,000 clones, 85% to 90% seen once. This CDR3 contains 16 residues. The germline V gene has CDR1 MDHEN and CDR2 SYDVKM. Trimming removed 6 bases from V and 0 bases from J; junction bases left unmatched: 4. The source material was peripheral blood. V is TRBV28 and J is TRBJ1-5; 11 positions match TRBD1. This receptor was taken from a woman under 30 with acute or convalescent COVID-19. CDR3 bases: TGTGCCAGCAGAATCGGGACAGGGGGTAGCAATCAGCCCCAGCATTTT. Its translation is CASRIGTGGSNQPQHF. The full variable domain, with the rest looked up from reference TRBV28 and TRBJ1-5, is DVKVTQSSRYLVKRTGEKVFLECVQDMDHENMFWYRQDPGLGLRLIYFSYDVKMKEKGDIPEGYSVSREKKERFSLILESASTNQTSMYLCASRIGTGGSNQPQHFGDGTRLSIL.